The clone carrying this T cell receptor (beta chain) was recorded a few times. Its antigen is unidentified. A single record per CDR3 protein comes from TCRdb applying MiXCR to the reads. The sample holds roughly 150,000 distinct CDR3 sequences, about 20% seen once. This specimen comes from a study of T cell repertoires in cytomegalovirus infection. The wider study: Matching HLA type and CMV infection were both indicated by public TCR beta signatures. General study results and limits: HLA-C-restricted CMV clonotypes gave the most frequent clonotype in two of eight donors.

CDR3 size: 14 residues. The V and J ends lost 4 bases and 2 bases respectively, with 11 bases between them. Germline CDR1 SGHTA, CDR2 FQGNSA. This chain joins TRBV7-2 and TRBJ1-1, with D possibly matching TRBD1 (6 bases). The clonotype comes from a human donor in good health (CMV status not recorded). Some clones in this sample may be carry-over from other donors' samples. Sequencing used CD8+ T cells from cultured PBMCs, obtained from culture after CMV antigen stimulation. The CDR3 here is CASSSQGPNTEAFF. The CDR3 bases are TGTGCCAGCAGCTCGCAGGGGCCTAACACTGAAGCTTTCTTT.